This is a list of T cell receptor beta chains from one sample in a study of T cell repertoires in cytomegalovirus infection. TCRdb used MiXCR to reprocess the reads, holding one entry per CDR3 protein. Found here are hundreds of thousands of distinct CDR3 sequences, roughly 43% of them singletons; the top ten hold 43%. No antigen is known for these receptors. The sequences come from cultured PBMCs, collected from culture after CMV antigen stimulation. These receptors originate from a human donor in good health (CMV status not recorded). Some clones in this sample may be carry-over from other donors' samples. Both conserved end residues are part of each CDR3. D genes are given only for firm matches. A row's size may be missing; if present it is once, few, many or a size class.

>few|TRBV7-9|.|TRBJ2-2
CASSLKLANGELFF
TGTGCCAGCAGCTTGAAACTAGCCAACGGGGAGCTGTTTTTT
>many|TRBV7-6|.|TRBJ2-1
CASSLETPSSSYNEQFF
TGTGCCAGCAGCTTAGAAACCCCCTCTAGCTCCTACAATGAGCAGTTCTTC
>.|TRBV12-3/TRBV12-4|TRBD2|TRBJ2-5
CASSLAGGFQETQYF
TGTGCCAGCAGTTTAGCCGGGGGGTTTCAAGAGACCCAGTACTTC
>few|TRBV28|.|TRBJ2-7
CASSFGDRVYEQYF
TGTGCCAGCAGTTTTGGAGACAGAGTGTACGAGCAGTACTTC
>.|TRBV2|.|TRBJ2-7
CASSGSGTSSYEQYF
TGTGCCAGCAGCGGAAGCGGGACAAGCTCCTACGAGCAGTACTTC
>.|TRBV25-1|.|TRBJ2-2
CASSDIRGLSGELFF
TGTGCCAGCAGTGATATTAGGGGGTTATCCGGGGAGCTGTTTTTT
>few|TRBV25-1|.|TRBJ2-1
CASSDRRYNEQFF
TGTGCCAGCAGTGACCGACGTTACAATGAGCAGTTCTTC
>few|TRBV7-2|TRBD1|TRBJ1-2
CASSLRTGGYYGYTF
TGTGCCAGCAGCTTAAGGACAGGGGGCTACTATGGCTACACCTTC
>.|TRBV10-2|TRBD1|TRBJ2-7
CASSESVGQGLEQYF
TGCGCCAGCAGTGAGTCCGTGGGACAGGGATTAGAGCAGTACTTC
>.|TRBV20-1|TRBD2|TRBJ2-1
CSARASGLALDYNEQFF
TGCAGTGCTAGAGCTTCGGGACTAGCGCTGGACTACAATGAGCAGTTCTTC
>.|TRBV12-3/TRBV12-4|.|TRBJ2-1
CASSSQAGPRNEQFF
TGTGCCAGCAGCTCGCAAGCGGGTCCGCGGAATGAGCAGTTCTTC
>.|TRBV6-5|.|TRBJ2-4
CASSDYPKNIQYF
TGTGCCAGCTCAGATTATCCCAAAAACATTCAGTACTTC
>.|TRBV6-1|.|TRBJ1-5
CASILAETDSRNQPQHF
TGTGCCAGCATTCTAGCCGAGACAGACAGTCGCAATCAGCCCCAGCATTTT
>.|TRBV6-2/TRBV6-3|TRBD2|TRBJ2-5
CASSYLAGGHREETQYF
TGTGCCAGCAGTTACTTGGCGGGAGGGCATCGGGAAGAGACCCAGTACTTC
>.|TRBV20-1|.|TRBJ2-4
CSARGGSENIQYF
TGCAGTGCCCGAGGGGGATCGGAAAACATTCAGTACTTC